The next 32 T cell receptor beta chains were all read from a single sample in a study of OX40 agonist ivuxolimab in advanced cancers. Here immunoSEQ multiplex PCR was the method, and the copy in TCRdb shows in-frame clones only, minus some. Of around 31,000 clones detected, about 88% appear once; the ten largest clones hold approximately 33%. The specimen comprised CD4+ or CD8+ T cells sorted from blood, sampled in a trial of the OX40 agonist ivuxolimab. The receptors were sampled from an adult with an advanced solid tumor such as melanoma, head and neck, liver or kidney cancer.

V and J are TRBV4-1 and TRBJ2-1; 7 nucleotides agree with TRBD1. Trimming took 0 bases from V and 6 from J; bases not matched to a gene: 2. CDR1 is MGHRA, CDR2 YSYEKL, per germline. The CDR3 totals 14 residues. CDR3 DNA sequence: TGCGCCAGCAGCCAAGAAGGGGACAGCAATGAGCAGTTCTTC. Its translation: CASSQEGDSNEQFF.

This chain connects TRBV27 to TRBJ2-7, with D possibly matching TRBD2 (5 bases). Germline V gene lookup returns CDR1 MNHEY and CDR2 SMNVEV (reference sequence). Trimming removed 3 bases from V and 6 bases from J, with 15 bases in between. The CDR3 has 14 residues. In DNA, the CDR3 is TGTGCCAGCAGTTTGGGCGGGCCAAAACGCGAGCAGTACTTC. Amino acids: CASSLGGPKREQYF.

By its share, this clone is medium-sized (0.01 to 0.1%). This chain's CDR3 is CASSSSNYGYTF. The CDR3 bases are TGTGCCAGCAGCTCATCAAACTATGGCTACACCTTC. The J gene is TRBJ1-2, the V gene TRBV7-9; D ambiguous. Germline V lookup: CDR1 SEHNR, CDR2 FQNEAQ (reference sequence). V lost 4 bases to trimming and J lost 2 bases, with 5 bases between them. CDR3 length: 12 residues.

The chain employs TRBV10-3 and TRBJ1-1; D is possibly TRBD1 (5 bases). With 0 bases removed from V and 1 base from J, the gap between germline ends came to 21 bases. Germline CDR1 and CDR2: ENHRY and SYGVKD. The CDR3 sequence is 19 residues long. Here the CDR3 DNA reads TGTGCCATCAGTGAGTCCGGTAGGTGGGACCTCGGAGGGAACACTGAAGCTTTCTTT. The encoded protein is CAISESGRWDLGGNTEAFF.

This chain uses TRBV11-2 with TRBJ2-5, with 8 bases aligning to TRBD2. This CDR3 has 15 amino acids. Germline V gene data show CDR1 as SGHAT and CDR2 as FQNNGV. V shed 1 base and J 2 bases; nucleotides not matched to a gene: 3. DNA of the CDR3: TGTGCCAGCAGCTTAGGGGCTAGCGGGCAAGAGACCCAGTACTTC. Amino acid sequence: CASSLGASGQETQYF.

The chain uses TRBV6-6 and TRBJ1-1; D possibly corresponds to TRBD1 (5 bases). The V end lost 5 bases, the J end lost 6 bases, and 7 bases lay between the germline ends. The CDR3 length is 11 residues. Germline CDR1 and CDR2: MNHNY and SVGAGI (reference sequence). CDR3 protein: CASSGAAEAFF. The CDR3 bases are TGTGCCAGCAGTGGGGCCGCTGAAGCTTTCTTT.

The gene calls are TRBV2 and TRBJ2-3; no firm D call. V lost 4 bases and J 6 bases, leaving 11 bases between the germline ends. The CDR3 spans 13 residues. The germline V gene encodes CDR1 SNHLY and CDR2 FYNNEI. For the CDR3, the DNA is TGTGCCAGCAGTGGGGTTAGGCGGGATACGCAGTATTTT. It yields the protein CASSGVRRDTQYF. Supplemented by reference TRBV2 and TRBJ2-3, the full variable domain reads EPEVTQTPSHQVTQMGQEVILRCVPISNHLYFYWYRQILGQKVEFLVSFYNNEISEKSEIFDDQFSVERPDGSNFTLKIRSTKLEDSAMYFCASSGVRRDTQYFGPGTRLTVL.

The chain carries TRBV5-1 and TRBJ1-1; no definite D call. This CDR3 is 11 amino acids long. Germline loops: CDR1 SGHRS, CDR2 YFSETQ. The V gene lost 4 bases and the J gene lost 7 bases, with 8 bases spanning the gap. CDR3 DNA: TGCGCCAGCAGCCTGGGTAATGAAGCTTTCTTT. It specifies CASSLGNEAFF.

This chain connects TRBV19 to TRBJ2-2, with 11 bases lining up with TRBD2. Germline V gene lookup returns CDR1 LNHDA and CDR2 SQIVND (reference sequence). The CDR3 length is 18 residues. V was clipped by 8 bases and J by 4 bases; unmatched bases: 15. The CDR3 DNA is TGTGCCAGTTCCACCGGGACTAGCGGCTTTAGCGCCACCGGGGAGCTGTTTTTT. Amino acids: CASSTGTSGFSATGELFF.

This chain connects TRBV7-2 to TRBJ2-1; possibly TRBD2 for D (5 bases). V was shortened by 5 bases and J by 9 bases, with 26 bases between the two germline ends. Germline CDR1 reads SGHTA; CDR2 reads FQGNSA. CDR3 length equals 17 residues. The CDR3: CASSQQPREPPFGEQFF. DNA of the CDR3: TGTGCCAGCAGCCAACAACCGAGGGAGCCGCCGTTCGGTGAGCAGTTCTTC.

This chain connects TRBV27 to TRBJ2-7; D ambiguous. This CDR3 spans 17 amino acids. CDR1 is MNHEY, CDR2 SMNVEV, per germline (reference sequence). Deletions cut 5 bases from V and 0 bases from J, with 20 bases between. As DNA, the CDR3 is TGTGCCAGCAGTCAATTGTCCTGGGCAGAGAGCTCCTACGAGCAGTACTTC. It yields the protein CASSQLSWAESSYEQYF.

This chain uses TRBV13 with TRBJ2-7, with D possibly being TRBD1 (6 bases). The CDR3 spans 13 residues. The V gene's germline CDR1 is PRHDT and CDR2 FYEKMQ (reference sequence). Trimming left V 4 bases short and J 2 bases short, with 9 bases between. The CDR3, as DNA: TGTGCCAGCAGCTCGGCAGGGGCCTACGAGCAGTACTTC. Protein: CASSSAGAYEQYF. Together with reference TRBV13 and TRBJ2-7, the CDR3 gives the full variable domain: AAGVIQSPRHLIKEKRETATLKCYPIPRHDTVYWYQQGPGQDPQFLISFYEKMQSDKGSIPDRFSAQQFSDYHSELNMSSLELGDSALYFCASSSAGAYEQYFGPGTRLTVT.

The chain recombines TRBV15 with TRBJ2-3; 7 nucleotides agree with TRBD2. The CDR3 totals 16 residues. J gave up 3 bases and V 0 bases, and 6 bases lay outside the gene matches. Germline values: CDR1 LNHNV, CDR2 YYDKDF (reference sequence). DNA for the CDR3: TGTGCCACCAGCAGAGATCCGAGCGGGATAACAGATACGCAGTATTTT. This sequence encodes CATSRDPSGITDTQYF. Combining the CDR3 with reference TRBV15 and TRBJ2-3 gives the whole variable domain DAMVIQNPRYQVTQFGKPVTLSCSQTLNHNVMYWYQQKSSQAPKLLFHYYDKDFNNEADTPDNFQSRRPNTSFCFLDIRSPGLGDTAMYLCATSRDPSGITDTQYFGPGTRLTVL.

In its sample, this clone was seen a few times. V is TRBV4-1 and J is TRBJ2-7, with unresolved D. CDR1 is MGHRA, CDR2 YSYEKL, per germline. The CDR3 is made up of 15 amino acids. The germline V and J ends were trimmed by 1 base and 1 base, with 11 bases remaining between them. The DNA of the CDR3 is TGCGCCAGCAGCCAAGTCGGCTTACGATCCTACGAGCAGTACTTC. Residues: CASSQVGLRSYEQYF.

This chain joins TRBV7-9 and TRBJ2-7; TRBD2 matches 14 bases. V lost 7 bases to trimming and J lost 2 bases; unmatched junction nucleotides: 16. Germline CDR1 reads SEHNR; CDR2 reads FQNEAQ (reference sequence). The CDR3 consists of 19 residues. The CDR3 coding sequence is TGTGCCAGCACTGGGGGGACTAGCGGGAGAATGGGCCCAGCCTACGAGCAGTACTTC. The encoded protein is CASTGGTSGRMGPAYEQYF.

The chain's CDR3 is CASTPRGEFPYEQYF. The CDR3 nucleotides are TGTGCCAGCACCCCCCGGGGGGAATTCCCCTACGAGCAGTACTTC. The V and J genes are TRBV28 and TRBJ2-7, with 7 bases lining up with TRBD2. V shed 7 bases, J shed 2 bases, and the junction held 11 bases outside the gene matches. Germline V gene data show CDR1 as MDHEN and CDR2 as SYDVKM. The CDR3 consists of 15 residues.

The CDR3 loop reads CASSFGTGTGELFF. In DNA form, the CDR3 reads TGTGCCAGCAGCTTCGGGACAGGGACCGGGGAGCTGTTTTTT. V usage is TRBV11-2 and J usage is TRBJ2-2, with TRBD1 matching over 9 bases. Germline assignment: CDR1 SGHAT and CDR2 FQNNGV. J gave up 5 bases and V 3 bases, and 1 base lay outside the gene matches. CDR3 length: 14 amino acids.

In nucleotides, the CDR3 is TGCGCCAGCAGACAGGGCCTCTATGGCTACACCTTC. This encodes CASRQGLYGYTF. The chain has TRBV10-2 and TRBJ1-2; D possibly corresponds to TRBD1 (6 bases). Germline V gene sequence: CDR1 WSHSY, CDR2 SAAADI. V shed 6 bases and J shed 4 bases, with 9 bases lying between them. This CDR3 is 12 amino acids long.

On this clone itself: At one of its ends the junction is not consistent with the germline gene, which may arise from a read error. This rearrangement joins TRBV11-2 to TRBJ2-7, with D possibly matching TRBD1 (5 bases). Germline CDR1 and CDR2: SGHAT and FQNNGV. The CDR3 contains 11 residues. The CDR3 spells CASSWGQFVDF. The CDR3 DNA is TGTGCCAGCAGCTGGGGCCAGTTTGTGGACTTC. Complete variable domain (other parts from reference TRBV11-2 and TRBJ2-7): EAGVAQSPRYKIIEKRQSVAFWCNPISGHATLYWYQQILGQGPKLLIQFQNNGVVDDSQLPKDRFSAERLKGVDSTLKIQPAKLEDSAVYLCASSWGQFVDFGPGTRLTVT.

This clone was seen once. The rearrangement links TRBV10-2 to TRBJ1-1; 11 bases agree with TRBD1. Germline trimming cut 2 bases from V and 0 bases from J; bases unmatched to any gene: 2. The CDR3 runs to 16 residues. The germline gives CDR1 WSHSY, CDR2 SAAADI. CDR3 in DNA: TGCGCCAGCAGTGAGCGGGACAGGGGGATGAACACTGAAGCTTTCTTT. This encodes CASSERDRGMNTEAFF.

The chain uses TRBV7-9 and TRBJ2-2; D remains ambiguous. Looked up from germline, CDR1 is SEHNR and CDR2 is FQNEAQ (reference sequence). The CDR3 runs to 18 residues. V was trimmed by 1 base and J by 4 bases, leaving 19 bases between them. CDR3 sequence reads: CASSLGRGETGPTGELFF. CDR3 nucleotide sequence: TGTGCCAGCAGCTTAGGTAGAGGAGAAACGGGTCCCACCGGGGAGCTGTTTTTT.

This chain uses TRBV4-2 with TRBJ2-2; possibly TRBD1 or TRBD2 for D (5 bases each). Germline V gene data show CDR1 as LGHNA and CDR2 as YNFKEQ. The length of the CDR3 is 15 residues. The V end lost 3 bases, the J end lost 4 bases, and 12 bases lay between the germline ends. The DNA of the CDR3 is TGTGCCAGCAGCCAGGTAGCGCAGGGCACCGGGGAGCTGTTTTTT. It is translated as CASSQVAQGTGELFF.

This chain joins TRBV4-1 and TRBJ1-1; D not certain. Germline CDR1 reads MGHRA; CDR2 reads YSYEKL. The CDR3 sequence is 13 residues long. V gave up 4 bases and J gave up 5 bases, with 11 bases separating them. CDR3 amino acids: CASSLKAATEAFF. CDR3 DNA: TGCGCCAGCAGCCTTAAGGCAGCGACTGAAGCTTTCTTT.

The chain has TRBV30 and TRBJ1-5, with D unresolved. This CDR3 region has 14 residues. Germline V gene lookup returns CDR1 GTSNPN and CDR2 SVGIG (reference sequence). V was cut by 2 bases and J by 2 bases, with 10 bases left in between. The CDR3 region has the DNA TGTGCCTGGAGTTCCCCCGGTGGCAATCAGCCCCAGCATTTT. It is translated as CAWSSPGGNQPQHF.

The V gene is TRBV6-1, the J gene TRBJ1-6; D unresolved. Germline V lookup: CDR1 MNHNS, CDR2 SASEGT. There are 13 residues in the CDR3. The V end was cut by 3 bases, the J end by 5 bases, with 5 bases between. In DNA form, the CDR3 reads TGTGCCAGCAGTGACGGGGATAATTCACCCCTCCACTTT. It specifies CASSDGDNSPLHF.

The rearrangement joins TRBV28 to TRBJ1-2; 7 bases are a match to TRBD1. The CDR3 has 13 residues. Trimming at V came to 4 bases and at J to 7 bases, leaving 6 bases not matched to a gene. Per germline, CDR1 MDHEN and CDR2 SYDVKM. CDR3 in DNA: TGTGCCAGCAGTTCTAGGGGGCGCACTGGCTACACCTTC. As protein: CASSSRGRTGYTF.

CDR3 in amino acids: CASSLPESRDEKLFF. In DNA form, the CDR3 reads TGTGCCAGCAGTTTACCTGAAAGCAGGGATGAAAAACTGTTTTTT. This chain uses TRBV28 with TRBJ1-4, with D perhaps TRBD1 (5 bases). CDR1 is MDHEN and CDR2 is SYDVKM in the germline V gene. The CDR3 runs to 15 residues. V dropped 2 bases and J dropped 6 bases, with 13 bases sitting between them.

The chain combines TRBV9 with TRBJ1-5, with D hard to call. The CDR3 length is 15 residues. In germline, CDR1 is SGDLS, CDR2 YYNGEE. Trimming pared 3 bases from V and 5 bases from J, leaving 15 bases between. This CDR3 reads CASSADGEEYQPQHF. The CDR3 DNA is TGTGCCAGCAGCGCGGACGGGGAGGAATATCAGCCCCAGCATTTT.

The chain uses TRBV27 and TRBJ2-5, with 7 bases fitting TRBD1. The germline CDR1 and CDR2 sequences are MNHEY and SMNVEV (reference sequence). This CDR3 contains 13 residues. Trimming cost V 4 bases and J 5 bases; bases outside gene matches: 4. The CDR3 nucleotides are TGTGCCAGCAGTTCCACAGGGGATGAGACCCAGTACTTC. Amino acid sequence: CASSSTGDETQYF.

This rearrangement joins TRBV5-4 to TRBJ2-7; D remains ambiguous. The germline V and J ends were trimmed by 2 bases and 2 bases, with 11 bases remaining between them. Germline CDR1 is SGHNT and CDR2 is YYREEE (reference sequence). The CDR3 length is 14 residues. As DNA, the CDR3 is TGTGCCAGCAGCTTCAGTAGCACTGCCTACGAGCAGTACTTC. As protein: CASSFSSTAYEQYF.

The J gene is TRBJ2-1, the V gene TRBV28, with D possibly being TRBD1 (5 bases). V was trimmed by 2 bases and J by 3 bases, leaving 17 bases between them. CDR1 MDHEN and CDR2 SYDVKM come from the germline V gene. The CDR3 extends over 17 amino acids. The CDR3 DNA follows: TGTGCCAGCAGTTTAAGGGGTTACCCTACCTACTACAATGAGCAGTTCTTC. Protein product: CASSLRGYPTYYNEQFF.

Concerning this clone: Sequence at one end of the junction differs from germline and may be a read error. The gene calls are TRBV13 and TRBJ2-3; 14 nucleotides align to TRBD2. CDR3 length equals 14 residues. In germline, CDR1 is PRHDT, CDR2 FYEKMQ (reference sequence). The DNA of the CDR3 is TGTGCCAGCAGCCTAGGGACTAGCGGGAGTACGCAGTATTTT. It codes for CASSLGTSGSTQYF.